This T cell receptor (beta chain) was sequenced for a study of CD8 T cells in ankylosing spondylitis. MiXCR, applied by TCRdb to the 5' RACE reads, yields one record per CDR3 protein. The sample has fewer than 250,000 distinct CDR3 sequences, over 9.5% seen once. This CDR3 region has 8 residues. Germline loops: CDR1 DFQATT, CDR2 SNEGSKA (reference sequence). This clonotype has more than one count but fewer than ten. The target antigen is unknown. Notes on the study in general: Peripheral blood samples showed relatively rare disease-linked clones, and these clones were CD8+. Before this, some motif variants had been reported in reactive arthritis synovial fluid and blood. Roughly eight highly homologous variants made up a TCR beta motif that seemed to typify ankylosing spondylitis blood.

This clonotype was sampled from a male donor with ankylosing spondylitis or in good health (not recorded which). The specimen was blood, either unsorted or a sorted T cell fraction (not recorded which). The J gene is TRBJ1-2, the V gene TRBV20-1; D remains unclear. The CDR3 region is CRAQDYTF. Here the CDR3 DNA reads TGCAGAGCCCAGGACTACACCTTC.